This is a list of T cell receptor beta chains from one sample in a study of neurological immune-mediated disorders. A single record per CDR3 protein comes from TCRdb applying MiXCR to the 5' RACE reads. Among some 60,000 distinct CDR3 sequences listed, 8.5% to 10% were seen once. Source material: PBMCs. Receptor source: a man aged 30 to 45 in good health. The CDR3 runs from the conserved cysteine through the conserved F or W. Fields, in order: CDR3 protein, clone size, V gene, J gene. Sizes are listed as once, few, many or a size class.

CSAEINSQETQYF	many	TRBV20-1	TRBJ2-5
CSARSRGENQPQHF	many	TRBV20-1	TRBJ1-5
CSGQRDQVTEAFF	many	TRBV29-1	TRBJ1-1
CANLKANEETQYF	few	TRBV2	TRBJ2-5
CASSSRGNQPQHF	many	TRBV25-1	TRBJ1-5
CASRISTNTGELFF	many	TRBV2	TRBJ2-2
CASSLGEPGQGDMEAFF	few	TRBV11-3	TRBJ1-1
CASSGQGARTDTQYF	many	TRBV7-6	TRBJ2-3
CASSSGQGQSDTQYF	many	TRBV11-1	TRBJ2-3
CSVEASGRRWETQYF	many	TRBV29-1	TRBJ2-5